This passage covers 21 T cell receptor beta chains from one sample sequenced in a study of cytomegalovirus exposure and HLA in healthy donors. The study ran its PCR with 60 Vbeta and 13 Jbeta primers. Method: immunoSEQ multiplex PCR; TCRdb's copy keeps in-frame clones and lacks some. The profile shows approximately 240,000 clones, 77% of them singletons. The sample comprised PBMCs. These receptors were collected from a woman aged 60-70 years in good health and CMV-seropositive.

The CDR3 protein is CASSSTVSTDTQYF. In nucleotides, the CDR3 is TGCGCCAGCAGCTCGACAGTAAGCACAGATACGCAGTATTTT. The rearrangement joins TRBV5-1 to TRBJ2-3; a possible D gene is TRBD1 (5 bases). The CDR3 extends over 14 amino acids. Trimming cost V 3 bases and J 0 bases, with 8 bases left between them. In germline, CDR1 is SGHRS, CDR2 YFSETQ.

V usage is TRBV4-1 and J usage is TRBJ2-3, with 9 positions matching TRBD2. CDR1 MGHRA and CDR2 YSYEKL come from the germline V gene. The V gene end was trimmed by 2 bases and the J gene end by 1 base; junction bases not matched to a gene: 7. The CDR3 covers 17 residues. The chain's CDR3 is CASSQPYIAGGTDTQYF. In DNA form, the CDR3 reads TGCGCCAGCAGCCAACCTTACATAGCGGGGGGCACAGATACGCAGTATTTT.

This clone was observed a single time. The CDR3 here is CASSQGQGNSYEQYF. CDR3 sequence (DNA): TGCGCCAGCAGCCAGGGACAGGGCAACTCCTACGAGCAGTACTTC. The chain links TRBV4-1 to TRBJ2-7, with 9 bases fitting TRBD1. Germline CDR1 reads MGHRA; CDR2 reads YSYEKL. V was pared by 3 bases and J by 0 bases, with 3 bases of the junction left unmatched. The CDR3 is made up of 15 amino acids.

The CDR3 DNA is TGTGCCAGCAGCGTAGCTACGGGGGACAGGGGGTCCTACGAGCAGTACTTC. Amino acids: CASSVATGDRGSYEQYF. The rearrangement uses TRBV9 and TRBJ2-7, with 11 positions matching TRBD1. Germline V CDR1 and CDR2: SGDLS, YYNGEE. This CDR3 has 17 amino acids. With 0 bases clipped from V and 1 base from J, the junction kept 6 bases outside the gene matches.

V usage is TRBV6-1 and J usage is TRBJ2-5; D remains unclear. The J call is in doubt because the DNA end fits TRBJ2-7 better. The V gene's germline CDR1 is MNHNS and CDR2 SASEGT. The CDR3 has 13 amino acids. CDR3 in amino acids: CASSRHLSYEQYF. The CDR3 DNA reads as TGTGCCAGCAGCCGACACCTCTCCTACGAGCAGTACTTC.

The V gene is TRBV7-8, the J gene TRBJ1-2; TRBD1 agrees at 10 bases. Trimming at V came to 5 bases and at J to 3 bases, leaving 9 bases not matched to a gene. Germline CDR1 is SGHVS and CDR2 is FQNEAQ. The CDR3 is made up of 16 amino acids. CDR3 amino acids: CASSKGQGRLDYGYTF. The DNA for the CDR3 is TGTGCCAGCAGCAAGGGACAGGGGCGCCTTGACTATGGCTACACCTTC.

The chain has TRBV5-1 and TRBJ1-1, with 10 bases lining up with TRBD1. Trimming took 4 bases from V and 0 from J; bases not matched to a gene: 12. The CDR3 sequence is 18 residues long. Germline V gene data show CDR1 as SGHRS and CDR2 as YFSETQ. The CDR3 spells CASSQIPGQGLLNTEAFF. The CDR3 DNA is TGCGCCAGCAGCCAAATCCCGGGACAGGGGTTGTTGAACACTGAAGCTTTCTTT.

J is TRBJ1-5 and V is TRBV28, with TRBD1 as a possible D gene (6 bases). Germline CDR1 is MDHEN and CDR2 is SYDVKM. This CDR3 comprises 16 residues. V gave up 6 bases and J gave up 3 bases, with 18 bases separating them. In nucleotides, the CDR3 is TGTGCCAGCAGCCCTACTGGGGCAGGGGTCAATCAGCCCCAGCATTTT. This codes for CASSPTGAGVNQPQHF.

V is TRBV5-1 and J is TRBJ1-4, with 9 bases identical to TRBD1. The germline gives CDR1 SGHRS, CDR2 YFSETQ. J lost 7 bases, V lost 5 bases, and 6 bases had no gene match. The CDR3 is 14 residues long. CDR3 coding DNA: TGCGCCAGCAGTCCCGGACAGGGGAGTGAAAAACTGTTTTTT. The encoded protein is CASSPGQGSEKLFF.

The V and J genes are TRBV5-6 and TRBJ1-6, with no clear D. The CDR3 covers 13 residues. Germline CDR1 is SGHDT and CDR2 is YYEEEE. Between the trimmed V and J ends, which lost 4 bases and 8 bases, there was a span of 10 bases. The CDR3 reads CASSPYMDSPLHF. As DNA, the CDR3 is TGTGCCAGCAGCCCGTACATGGATTCACCCCTCCACTTT.

This chain uses TRBV6-5 with TRBJ1-1; D remains unclear. Germline V gene lookup returns CDR1 MNHEY and CDR2 SVGAGI. Between the trimmed V and J ends, which lost 8 bases and 3 bases, there was a span of 16 bases. The CDR3 is made up of 14 amino acids. The CDR3 DNA follows: TGTGCCAGCGGCAATCGGGTCTCGGACACTGAAGCTTTCTTT. Translation: CASGNRVSDTEAFF.

This chain joins TRBV5-1 and TRBJ1-2; a possible D gene is TRBD1 (5 bases). Germline V gene lookup returns CDR1 SGHRS and CDR2 YFSETQ. V was pared by 4 bases and J by 8 bases, with 21 bases between. This CDR3 has 15 amino acids. The CDR3 DNA reads TGCGCCAGCAGCCCCAGCCCGTCAGGGCCCGGGGGCTACACCTTC. Protein: CASSPSPSGPGGYTF. Using reference TRBV5-1 and TRBJ1-2 for the parts outside the CDR3, the full variable domain is KAGVTQTPRYLIKTRGQQVTLSCSPISGHRSVSWYQQTPGQGLQFLFEYFSETQRNKGNFPGRFSGRQFSNSRSEMNVSTLELGDSALYLCASSPSPSGPGGYTFGSGTRLTVV.

V and J are TRBV13 and TRBJ2-3, with 11 bases matching TRBD2. CDR3 length equals 16 residues. With V trimmed by 4 bases and J by 0 bases, 3 bases remained unmatched. Per the germline V gene, CDR1 is PRHDT and CDR2 is FYEKMQ (reference sequence). The CDR3 nucleotides read TGTGCCAGCAGCTCACTAGCGGGGGTCAGCACAGATACGCAGTATTTT. Its translation: CASSSLAGVSTDTQYF.

The chain's CDR3 is CASSEGLKGYTF. The CDR3, as DNA: TGTGCCAGCAGTGAGGGGCTCAAAGGCTACACCTTC. The chain employs TRBV6-1 and TRBJ1-2; tentatively, D is TRBD1 (5 bases). CDR3 length equals 12 residues. Germline values: CDR1 MNHNS, CDR2 SASEGT. The ends were cut back, 3 bases at V and 8 bases at J, with 10 bases in the middle.

This chain links TRBV18 with TRBJ2-1; 8 nucleotides align to TRBD2. V lost 0 bases to trimming and J lost 3 bases; unmatched junction nucleotides: 4. This CDR3 has 16 residues. CDR1 is KGHSH, CDR2 LQKENI, per germline. The DNA for the CDR3 is TGTGCCAGCTCACCACCGCCCCTAGCGGGCTACAATGAGCAGTTCTTC. Translating it yields CASSPPPLAGYNEQFF.

This chain connects TRBV5-1 to TRBJ2-5, with a weak D call TRBD1 (6 bases). Judging by the DNA end, TRBJ2-7 fits better; the J call may be wrong. CDR3 size: 16 residues. Germline loops: CDR1 SGHRS, CDR2 YFSETQ. The CDR3, as DNA: TGCGCCAGCAGCTTGAGTGGGGGCCCCACCCCCTACGAGCAGTACTTC. Translation gives CASSLSGGPTPYEQYF.

The CDR3 DNA reads TGCGCCAGCAGTACCGGGAGTGTAGCAGATACGCAGTATTTT. It is translated as CASSTGSVADTQYF. The rearrangement links TRBV10-1 to TRBJ2-3, with D perhaps TRBD2 (6 bases). This CDR3 contains 14 residues. Germline V CDR1 and CDR2: WNHNN, SYGVQD (reference sequence). Between the trimmed V and J ends, which lost 5 bases and 4 bases, there was a span of 13 bases.

The chain links TRBV9 to TRBJ2-5; 7 bases are shared with TRBD1. The trim removed 0 bases at V and 13 bases at J, leaving 6 bases unmatched. Germline V gene lookup returns CDR1 SGDLS and CDR2 YYNGEE. This CDR3 comprises 12 residues. CDR3 amino acids: CASSVVGQELYF. The DNA for the CDR3 is TGTGCCAGCAGCGTAGTTGGACAGGAACTGTACTTC.

This chain joins TRBV21-1 and TRBJ2-5; TRBD1, the table's D call, was not compared with the DNA. TRBV21-1 is classified as a pseudogene. The CDR3 runs 16 residues. Here the CDR3 DNA reads TGTGCCAGCAGAAAGGTCTGTCAGGGGCTTCAAGAGACCCAGTACTTC. It codes for CASRKVCQGLQETQYF.

This clone turned up a few times. In nucleotides, the CDR3 is TGTGCCAGCAGCAATACAGGGTGGCCCCAATACGAGCAGTACTTC. It specifies CASSNTGWPQYEQYF. The chain joins TRBV7-2 to TRBJ2-7, with a possible D match to TRBD1 (6 bases). Trimming stripped 5 bases from V and 4 bases from J, with 18 bases between. The CDR3 covers 15 residues. Germline CDR1 reads SGHTA; CDR2 reads FQGNSA.

The chain joins TRBV9 to TRBJ1-6, with 11 bases matching TRBD1. CDR1 and CDR2 from the germline V gene are SGDLS and YYNGEE. CDR3 length: 16 residues. The V gene end was trimmed by 3 bases and the J gene end by 6 bases; junction bases not matched to a gene: 5. CDR3 DNA sequence: TGTGCCAGCAGCGCCCGGACAGGGGGCAGTAATTCACCCCTCCACTTT. This codes for CASSARTGGSNSPLHF.